Sequencing of this T cell receptor beta chain was carried out in a study of shared clonotypes between healthy human individuals. Study-wide findings and caveats: Memory subsets generally showed lower estimated richness than naive subsets.

Germline lookup yields CDR1 KGHSH and CDR2 LQKENI. Trimming removed 3 bases from V and 7 bases from J; junction bases left unmatched: 9. The CDR3 has 16 residues. CD45RO-negative cells were positively selected for CCR7, leaving out terminally differentiated effector memory CD45RA+ cells. Note on this clone: Its target is unknown.

The assay was immunoSEQ multiplex PCR, and TCRdb's table has in-frame clones only and misses some. This sample carries about 2.1 million clones, 85% to 95% of them seen once, and the ten largest clones take more than 1.5%. Sequenced material: naive CD8+ T cells from PBMCs. The chain uses TRBV18 and TRBJ2-2, with 9 positions matching TRBD2. This clonotype was sampled from a man between 18 and 35 years old in good health. Some clones in this sample may be carry-over from other donors' samples. CDR3: CASSPTREGGGGELFF. The CDR3 DNA is TGTGCCAGCTCACCGACGCGGGAGGGAGGGGGCGGGGAGCTGTTTTTT.